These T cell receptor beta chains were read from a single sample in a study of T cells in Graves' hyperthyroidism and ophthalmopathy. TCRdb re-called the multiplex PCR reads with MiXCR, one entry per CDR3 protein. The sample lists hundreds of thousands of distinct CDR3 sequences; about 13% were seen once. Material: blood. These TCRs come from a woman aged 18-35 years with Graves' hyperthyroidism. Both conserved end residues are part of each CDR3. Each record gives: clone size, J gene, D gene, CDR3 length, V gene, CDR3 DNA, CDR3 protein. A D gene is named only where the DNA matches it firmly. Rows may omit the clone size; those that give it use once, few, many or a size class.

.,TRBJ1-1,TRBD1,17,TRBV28,TGTGCCAGCAGTTTAAACAGGGGGCACGCTATGAACACTGAAGCTTTCTTT,CASSLNRGHAMNTEAFF
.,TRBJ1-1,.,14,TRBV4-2,TGTGCCAGCACCCGAGCTGGGGCGCGCACTGAAGCTTTCTTT,CASTRAGARTEAFF
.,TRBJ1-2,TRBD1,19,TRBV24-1,TGTGCCACCAGTGTTACAACCGGGACAGGGGACCACCCCTATGTGGGCTACACCTTC,CATSVTTGTGDHPYVGYTF
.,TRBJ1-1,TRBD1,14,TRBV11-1,TGTGCCAGCAGCTTGGGGACAGGACACACTGAAGCTTTCTTT,CASSLGTGHTEAFF
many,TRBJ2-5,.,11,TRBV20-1,TGCAGTGCTAGTTTACATGAGACCCAGTACTTC,CSASLHETQYF
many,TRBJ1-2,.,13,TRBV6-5,TGTGCCAGCAGTTACGGGGAGGCGTATGGCTACACCTTC,CASSYGEAYGYTF
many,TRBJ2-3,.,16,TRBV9,TGTGCCAGCAGCGTAGCGGGGACGCCACGCACAGATACGCAGTATTTT,CASSVAGTPRTDTQYF
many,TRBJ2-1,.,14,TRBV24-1,TGTGCCACCAGTGATCCTCCCGGGGGGCATGAGCAGTTCTTC,CATSDPPGGHEQFF
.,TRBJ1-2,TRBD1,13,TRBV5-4,TGTGCCAGCAGCACCCAGGGGGTTTCTGGCTACACCTTC,CASSTQGVSGYTF
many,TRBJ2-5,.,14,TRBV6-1,TGTGCCAGCAGTTCACAGGGGCGGGGGGAGACCCAGTACTTC,CASSSQGRGETQYF
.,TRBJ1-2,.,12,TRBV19,TGTGCCAGTTCAGACAGATCCTATGGCTACACCTTC,CASSDRSYGYTF
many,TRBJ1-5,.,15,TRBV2,TGTGCCAGCAGTTCACAGGGACGGAGCAATCAGCCCCAGCATTTT,CASSSQGRSNQPQHF
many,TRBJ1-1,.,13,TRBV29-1,TGCAGCGTCCAAGCCTATTCGAACACTGAAGCTTTCTTT,CSVQAYSNTEAFF
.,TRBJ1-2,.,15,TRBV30,TGTGCCTGGAGTGTACTGGGTACAGGGCGGCGGGGCTACACCTTC,CAWSVLGTGRRGYTF
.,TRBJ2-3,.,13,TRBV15,TGTGCCACCAGCAGCCCGTTCACAGATACGCAGTATTTT,CATSSPFTDTQYF
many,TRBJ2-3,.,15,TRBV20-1,TGCAGTGCTAGTTCCAGTTCTTGGGGCACAGATACGCAGTATTTT,CSASSSSWGTDTQYF
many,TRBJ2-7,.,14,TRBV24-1,TGTGCCACCAGTCCCGGGACGGACTCCTACGAGCAGTACTTC,CATSPGTDSYEQYF
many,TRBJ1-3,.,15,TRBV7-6,TGTGCCAGCAGCCCACAGCCCTACTCTGGAAACACCATATATTTT,CASSPQPYSGNTIYF
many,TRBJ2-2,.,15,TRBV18,TGTGCCAGCTCACCGGACGACGGGGGCACCGGGGAGCTGTTTTTT,CASSPDDGGTGELFF
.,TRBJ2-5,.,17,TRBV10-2,TGCGCCAGCAGTGAGTCGGGGCGGGACCTTCGCCAAGAGACCCAGTACTTC,CASSESGRDLRQETQYF
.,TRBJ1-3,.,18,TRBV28,TGTGCCAGCAGCTTGCCAGGGACGGGACAAGCCTCTGGAAACACCATATATTTT,CASSLPGTGQASGNTIYF
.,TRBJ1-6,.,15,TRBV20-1,TGCAGTGCACCACCAACAGGCTCCTATAATTCACCCCTCCACTTT,CSAPPTGSYNSPLHF
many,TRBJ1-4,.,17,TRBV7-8,TGTGCCAGCAGCTCCCAATTAACTTCAGGGGATGGGGAAAAACTGTTTTTT,CASSSQLTSGDGEKLFF
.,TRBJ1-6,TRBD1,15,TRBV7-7,TGTGCTAGCAGCTTAGGGGACAGGTTTAATTCACCCCTCCACTTT,CASSLGDRFNSPLHF
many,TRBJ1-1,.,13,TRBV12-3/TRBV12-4,TGTGCCAGCAGTCCCACAGGAAGCTCTGAAGCTTTCTTT,CASSPTGSSEAFF
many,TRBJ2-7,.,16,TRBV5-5,TGTGCCAGCAGTTACGGTGGGTTAGCGGCTATATACGAGCAGTACTTC,CASSYGGLAAIYEQYF
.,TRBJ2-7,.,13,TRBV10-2,TGCGCCAGCAGACCTGATGGTGGTGACGAGCAGTACTTC,CASRPDGGDEQYF
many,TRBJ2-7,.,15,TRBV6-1,TGTGCCAGCAGTGACGAGGGGGTAGGTTCCTACGAGCAGTACTTC,CASSDEGVGSYEQYF
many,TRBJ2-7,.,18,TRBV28,TGTGCCAGCAGTTTTCTCCGTGGTGGTCCATCGGGGGCCGGGGAGCAGTACTTC,CASSFLRGGPSGAGEQYF
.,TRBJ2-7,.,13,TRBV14,TGTGCCAGCAGCCCCGACGGAAGGGGCGAGCAGTACTTC,CASSPDGRGEQYF
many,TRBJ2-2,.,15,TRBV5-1,TGCGCCAGCAGCTTGGGACAGGGAGGTCGCCGGGAGCTGTTTTTT,CASSLGQGGRRELFF
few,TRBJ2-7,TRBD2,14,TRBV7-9,TGTGCCAGCAGCTTAATGGGACTAGCGAACGAGCAGTACTTC,CASSLMGLANEQYF
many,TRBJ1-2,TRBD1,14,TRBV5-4,TGTGCCAGCAGCTTGGCCGACAGGGCCTATGGCTACACCTTC,CASSLADRAYGYTF
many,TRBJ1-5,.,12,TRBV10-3,TGTGCCATCGGCGGCACCGATCAGCCCCAGCATTTT,CAIGGTDQPQHF
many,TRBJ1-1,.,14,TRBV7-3,TGTGCCAGCAGCTTCGGGCCGGCGGGCACTGAAGCTTTCTTT,CASSFGPAGTEAFF